These T cell receptor beta chains were read from a single sample in a study of blood T cell repertoires in COVID-19. Libraries were prepared by immunoSEQ multiplex PCR; TCRdb keeps only in-frame clonotypes and omits some of them. The sample lists 200,000 to 250,000 clones; 75% to 85% were seen once. Sequenced input: peripheral blood. Source of these receptors: a woman aged 45-59 years with acute or convalescent COVID-19. Both conserved end residues are part of each CDR3. The D gene is left open where the match is weak. For some rows the clone size is stated as once, few or many, or as a class when expanded; others skip it.

cdr3_aa cdr3_nt v_call d_call clone_size j_call
CASSQRTSGDTQYF TGCGCCAGCAGCCAACGGACTAGCGGAGATACGCAGTATTTT TRBV4-3 TRBD2 - TRBJ2-3
CASSERRERTYEQYF TGTGCCAGCAGTGAACGGAGGGAAAGGACCTACGAGCAGTACTTC TRBV2 - - TRBJ2-7
CASSQDWTGTGQEQYF TGTGCCAGCAGCCAAGACTGGACAGGGACTGGCCAAGAGCAGTACTTC TRBV4-2 TRBD1 - TRBJ2-7
CASSFRQGTYEQYF TGTGCCAGCAGTTTCAGGCAGGGGACCTACGAGCAGTACTTC TRBV27 - - TRBJ2-7
CASSLGTGAAFF TGTGCCAGCAGCTTAGGGACAGGGGCGGCTTTCTTT TRBV7-9 TRBD1 - TRBJ1-1
CASISLGQGTYNEQFF TGTGCCAGCATAAGCCTAGGACAGGGGACGTACAATGAGCAGTTCTTC TRBV27 TRBD1 - TRBJ2-1
CASSESLDSRADTQYF TGCGCCAGCAGTGAGTCGTTGGATAGCAGGGCAGATACGCAGTATTTT TRBV10-1 - - TRBJ2-3
CASRNGFLRGHEQFF TGTGCCAGCAGAAATGGCTTTTTAAGAGGGCATGAGCAGTTCTTC TRBV27 - - TRBJ2-1
CASSWRRSDEKLFF TGCGCCAGCAGCTGGCGGAGATCCGACGAAAAACTGTTTTTT TRBV5-1 - - TRBJ1-4
CASSLGGMATDTQYF TGCGCCAGCAGCTTGGGCGGGATGGCCACAGATACGCAGTATTTT TRBV5-1 - - TRBJ2-3
CAWRGQGANYGYTF TGTGCCTGGAGGGGACAGGGAGCTAACTATGGCTACACCTTC TRBV30 TRBD1 - TRBJ1-2
CASEDRGFHEQYF TGTGCCAGTGAAGACAGGGGCTTCCACGAGCAGTACTTC TRBV28 TRBD1 - TRBJ2-7
CASSYTLQGNYGYTF TGTGCCAGCAGTTACACCCTACAGGGAAACTATGGCTACACCTTC TRBV6-5 - - TRBJ1-2
CASSFSPLSEQYF TGTGCCAGCAGCTTTTCCCCCCTTAGCGAGCAGTACTTC TRBV7-8 - - TRBJ2-7
CASKPRDRNSPLHF TGTGCCAGTAAACCTAGGGACAGGAATTCACCCCTCCACTTT TRBV19 TRBD1 - TRBJ1-6
CASSSTGTQETQYF TGTGCCAGCAGTTCGACAGGAACACAAGAGACCCAGTACTTC TRBV6-5 - - TRBJ2-5
CASRPGHNTGELFF TGCGCCAGCAGGCCTGGACATAACACCGGGGAGCTGTTTTTT TRBV10-1 - - TRBJ2-2
CASSESNVENSPLHF TGTGCCAGCAGCGAGTCGAACGTCGAGAATTCACCCCTCCACTTT TRBV9 - few TRBJ1-6
CASSIDPRRGVATEAFF TGTGCCAGTAGTATAGATCCGCGTCGAGGTGTTGCGACTGAAGCTTTCTTT TRBV19 - - TRBJ1-1
CASRVDSTGQPQHF TGTGCCAGCAGGGTTGACAGTACGGGTCAGCCCCAGCATTTT TRBV6-5 - - TRBJ1-5
CASSYAGGTEAFF TGTGCCAGCAGTTACGCGGGGGGCACTGAAGCTTTCTTT TRBV6-2/TRBV6-3 - - TRBJ1-1
CASSFRLAENTGELFF TGCGCCAGCAGCTTTAGACTAGCAGAAAACACCGGGGAGCTGTTTTTT TRBV5-1 TRBD2 - TRBJ2-2
CASSQERVNNEQFF TGTGCCAGCAGCCAAGAACGGGTGAACAATGAGCAGTTCTTC TRBV4-2 - few TRBJ2-1
CASSQDHKGGNYGYTF TGTGCCAGCAGCCAGGATCATAAGGGGGGGAACTATGGCTACACCTTC TRBV4-2 - - TRBJ1-2
CASSQVGGSDTQYF TGTGCCAGCAGCCAAGTAGGCGGGTCGGATACGCAGTATTTT TRBV3-1/TRBV3-2 - - TRBJ2-3
CASSRDRAKDGYTF TGTGCCAGCAGTAGAGACAGGGCGAAAGATGGCTACACCTTC TRBV6-5 TRBD1 - TRBJ1-2
CASSIPGLATGELFF TGTGCCAGCAGTATACCGGGACTAGCGACCGGGGAGCTGTTTTTT TRBV3-1/TRBV3-2 TRBD2 - TRBJ2-2
CASTGGSSYEQYF TGTGCCAGCACTGGCGGGAGCTCCTACGAGCAGTACTTC TRBV11-2 TRBD2 - TRBJ2-7
CASSRRLAGGYGELFF TGTGCCAGCAGCCGTCGACTAGCGGGGGGTTACGGGGAGCTGTTTTTT TRBV7-2 TRBD2 - TRBJ2-2
CAWSVQGRYQF TGTGCCTGGAGTGTACAGGGAAGGTATCAGTTT TRBV30 - - TRBJ1-4
CASSQDRGQSSNQPQHF TGTGCCAGCAGTCAAGACAGGGGGCAAAGTAGCAATCAGCCCCAGCATTTT TRBV6-2/TRBV6-3 TRBD1 - TRBJ1-5